The rows below give T cell receptor beta chains drawn from one sample of a study of human T cells and chemical hapten exposure. TCRdb re-analysed the RACE reads in MiXCR, keeping a single row per CDR3 protein. The repertoire consists of over 35,000 distinct CDR3 sequences, with 3% to 4.5% occurring once and the leading ten covering around 26%. This material consisted of whole blood, taken in connection with sensitization to the hapten diphenylcyclopropenone (DPC). Receptor source: a man aged 45-65 years with alopecia areata. Some clones in this sample may be carry-over from other donors' samples. Both conserved end residues are trimmed from each CDR3.

v_call cdr3_aa
TRBV30 AWSVQNSNQPQH
TRBV28 ASRGPPADQPQH
TRBV7-2 ASSTEGEQY
TRBV29-1 SVTDRRLGGYEQY
TRBV20-1 SAPPAHRGNEQF
TRBV11-2 ASSFSPTGAGGGELF
TRBV4-1 ASSQDRGSDTQY
TRBV6-6 ASSYSRGQLNTEAF
TRBV20-1 SAHGLAGGPGDTQY
TRBV7-2 ASSFGRSSYNEQF
TRBV20-1 SAHASGRASGANVLT
TRBV21-1 ASSENKHSNQPQH
TRBV12-3/TRBV12-4 ASSGRGPGSPLH
TRBV28 ASSFRLQRLGYGYT
TRBV7-6 ASSTIAGVSYEQY
TRBV7-9 ANDKIQPQH